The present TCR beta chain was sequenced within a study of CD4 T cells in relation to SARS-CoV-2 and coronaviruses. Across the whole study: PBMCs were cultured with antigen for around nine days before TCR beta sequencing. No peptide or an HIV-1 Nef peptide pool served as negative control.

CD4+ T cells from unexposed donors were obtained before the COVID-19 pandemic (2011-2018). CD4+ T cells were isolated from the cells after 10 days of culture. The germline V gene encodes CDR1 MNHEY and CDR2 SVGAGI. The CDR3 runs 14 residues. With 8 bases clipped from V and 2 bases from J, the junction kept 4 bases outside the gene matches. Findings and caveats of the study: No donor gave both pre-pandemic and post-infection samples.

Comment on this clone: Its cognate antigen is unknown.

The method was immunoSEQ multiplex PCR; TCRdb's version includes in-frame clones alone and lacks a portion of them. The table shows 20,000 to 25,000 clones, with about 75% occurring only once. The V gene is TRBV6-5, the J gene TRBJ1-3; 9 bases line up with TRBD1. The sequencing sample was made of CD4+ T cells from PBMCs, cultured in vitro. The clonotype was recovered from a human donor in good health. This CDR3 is CASRTGDTGNTIYF. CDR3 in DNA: TGTGCCAGCCGGACAGGGGACACTGGAAACACCATATATTTT.